This entry lists 11 T cell receptor beta chains sequenced from one sample in a study of T cell responses to AZD1222 COVID-19 vaccine. The protocol was immunoSEQ multiplex PCR, while the TCRdb copy is restricted to in-frame clones and leaves out a portion. The sample yields tens of thousands of clones, roughly 88% seen once. The sequencing here drew on peripheral blood, taken on day 0 of AZD1222 vaccination. Source of these receptors: an adult in good health.

CDR3 in amino acids: CASSPGTSGNTIYF. The CDR3 DNA sequence: TGCGCCAGCAGCCCTGGGACATCTGGAAACACCATATATTTT. This chain connects TRBV5-1 to TRBJ1-3; D perhaps matches TRBD1 (6 bases). Germline V gene lookup returns CDR1 SGHRS and CDR2 YFSETQ. The V and J ends lost 4 bases and 1 base respectively, with 9 bases between them. The CDR3 is 14 residues long. The whole variable domain, filled in from reference TRBV5-1 and TRBJ1-3, reads KAGVTQTPRYLIKTRGQQVTLSCSPISGHRSVSWYQQTPGQGLQFLFEYFSETQRNKGNFPGRFSGRQFSNSRSEMNVSTLELGDSALYLCASSPGTSGNTIYFGEGSWLTVV.

The chain recombines TRBV7-2 with TRBJ2-7; the D is unclear. The CDR3 is 13 amino acids. V was trimmed by 1 base and J by 5 bases, leaving 9 bases between them. Germline V lookup: CDR1 SGHTA, CDR2 FQGNSA. In nucleotides, the CDR3 is TGTGCCAGCAGCTTAGGAGGTAGGGACGAGCAGTACTTC. Encoded protein: CASSLGGRDEQYF.

The chain's CDR3 is CASSPRAGGDYGYTF. DNA of the CDR3: TGTGCCAGCTCACCAAGGGCAGGGGGCGACTATGGCTACACCTTC. J is TRBJ1-2 and V is TRBV18, with 8 positions matching TRBD1. Losses at the gene ends were 2 bases for V and 3 bases for J; bases not matched to a gene: 5. This CDR3 is built from 15 residues. CDR1 is KGHSH and CDR2 is LQKENI in the germline V gene. Supplemented by reference TRBV18 and TRBJ1-2, the full variable domain reads NAGVMQNPRHLVRRRGQEARLRCSPMKGHSHVYWYRQLPEEGLKFMVYLQKENIIDESGMPKERFSAEFPKEGPSILRIQQVVRGDSAAYFCASSPRAGGDYGYTFGSGTRLTVV.

The chain links TRBV5-6 to TRBJ1-2, with D unclear. V lost 4 bases to trimming and J lost 8 bases, with 15 bases between them. Per the germline V gene, CDR1 is SGHDT and CDR2 is YYEEEE. The CDR3 is 13 amino acids. The CDR3 DNA sequence: TGTGCCAGCAGCCCGACGGACGGTCGAGGCTACACCTTC. Its protein product is CASSPTDGRGYTF.

This clone showed up just once. V and J are TRBV7-2 and TRBJ2-1; 9 bases match TRBD2. The CDR3 contains 15 residues. Germline loops: CDR1 SGHTA, CDR2 FQGNSA. V was clipped by 4 bases and J by 5 bases; unmatched bases: 6. For the CDR3, the DNA is TGTGCCAGCAGCTCCCCGCTAGCGGGAAACAATGAGCAGTTCTTC. Its protein product is CASSSPLAGNNEQFF.

The sample holds one count of this clone. J is TRBJ2-3 and V is TRBV24-1, with 8 bases that match TRBD1. The CDR3 totals 18 residues. V was pared by 4 bases and J by 5 bases, with 16 bases of the junction left unmatched. Germline CDR1 is KGHDR and CDR2 is SFDVKD. In DNA form, the CDR3 reads TGTGCCACCAGTGACCCCTCATGGACAGGGTCTTCTAGAGATACGCAGTATTTT. Translated, it gives CATSDPSWTGSSRDTQYF.

The chain carries TRBV2 and TRBJ1-2, with D perhaps TRBD1 (5 bases). V was cut by 2 bases and J by 1 base, with 11 bases left in between. The CDR3 spans 15 residues. The germline gives CDR1 SNHLY, CDR2 FYNNEI. The CDR3 DNA is TGTGCCAGCAGTGAAACCGGACATTTTAACTATGGCTACACCTTC. Translation gives CASSETGHFNYGYTF.

J is TRBJ2-4 and V is TRBV6-6; D is tentatively TRBD1 or TRBD2 (5 bases each). The CDR3 runs 13 residues. The V gene lost 6 bases and the J gene lost 6 bases, with 12 bases spanning the gap. The germline CDR1 and CDR2 sequences are MNHNY and SVGAGI (reference sequence). CDR3 nucleotide sequence: TGTGCCAGCAGCTGGGGGACCCCAAACATTCAGTACTTC. Its protein product is CASSWGTPNIQYF.

CDR3 protein: CASSRGGQENTEAFF. CDR3 coding DNA: TGTGCCAGCAGCCGTGGTGGACAGGAGAACACTGAAGCTTTCTTT. V is TRBV11-3 and J is TRBJ1-1; 7 bases match TRBD1. The CDR3 extends over 15 amino acids. Germline V CDR1 and CDR2: SGHNT, YENEEA. V gave up 5 bases and J gave up 1 base; unmatched junction bases: 7. The whole variable domain, filled in from reference TRBV11-3 and TRBJ1-1, reads EAGVVQSPRYKIIEKKQPVAFWCNPISGHNTLYWYLQNLGQGPELLIRYENEEAVDDSQLPKDRFSAERLKGVDSTLKIQPAELGDSAVYLCASSRGGQENTEAFFGQGTRLTVV.

Notes on this clone: One end of the junction fails to match germline, which may point to a read error. V is TRBV4-2 and J is TRBJ2-5, with 9 positions matching TRBD2. This CDR3 spans 16 amino acids. Germline-derived CDR1 and CDR2 are LGHNA and YNFKEQ. This chain's CDR3 is CASSLPGLADQETQYF. Written as DNA, the CDR3 is TGTGCCAGCAGCTTGCCGGGACTAGCCGACCAGGAGACCCAGTACTTC.

The chain links TRBV7-9 to TRBJ1-5; TRBD1 might be the D (5 bases). In germline, CDR1 is SEHNR, CDR2 FQNEAQ (reference sequence). V shed 2 bases and J shed 2 bases, with 16 bases lying between them. This CDR3 region has 17 residues. CDR3 sequence (DNA): TGTGCCAGCAGCTTAACGGCGGGGGGAAGGGGCAATCAGCCCCAGCATTTT. This translates into CASSLTAGGRGNQPQHF.